The TCR beta chain described here comes from a study of blood T cells in healthy people across ages. Across the whole study: For every two T cells, template switching captured about one barcoded beta molecule. Broader study findings: Per million T cells, TCR beta diversity dropped about linearly as age rose. Leaving the PBMCs unsorted stopped any conclusive comparison of naive versus antigen-experienced cells.

This clonotype came up once. Its antigen is currently unknown. The authors ran a second PCR of about 7 to 11 cycles using a sample-barcoded 5' primer and a J-beta primer mix. TCRdb itself ran the 5' RACE reads through MiXCR, one entry per CDR3 protein. Here the sample spans about 580,000 distinct CDR3 sequences, 45% to 55% being singletons. Donation came from healthy Caucasian individuals in Russia who were aged roughly 6 to 95. The CDR3 sequence is 15 residues long. Germline values: CDR1 MGHDK, CDR2 SYGVNS. Trimming took off 7 bases at V and 9 bases at J, with 22 bases between the two ends. The chain recombines TRBV25-1 with TRBJ2-1, with D tentatively TRBD2 (5 bases). The sample was blood. The TCR originated in an elderly man in good health. The CDR3 loop reads CASNVPPSSEGEQFF. CDR3 DNA sequence: TGTGCCAGCAACGTCCCCCCATCGTCCGAGGGTGAGCAGTTCTTC. The variable domain in full, completed from reference TRBV25-1 and TRBJ2-1, reads EADIYQTPRYLVIGTGKKITLECSQTMGHDKMYWYQQDPGMELHLIHYSYGVNSTEKGDLSSESTVSRIRTEHFPLTLESARPSHTSQYLCASNVPPSSEGEQFFGPGTRLTVL.